These 6 T cell receptor beta chains originate from one sample sequenced in a study of T cell responses to AZD1222 COVID-19 vaccine. The method was immunoSEQ multiplex PCR; TCRdb's version includes in-frame clones alone and lacks a portion of them. The sample lists around 110,000 clones, around nine tenths occurring once. Sample: peripheral blood, taken 28 days after the second AZD1222 dose. The origin of the receptors is an adult who received the AZD1222 COVID-19 vaccine.

J is TRBJ2-1 and V is TRBV9, with 11 positions matching TRBD2. CDR1 is SGDLS and CDR2 is YYNGEE in the germline V gene. The CDR3 covers 16 residues. V was clipped by 0 bases and J by 7 bases; unmatched bases: 6. For the CDR3, the DNA is TGTGCCAGCAGCGTAGATCCTAGCGGGAGGTCTAATGAGCAGTTCTTC. Translated: CASSVDPSGRSNEQFF.

The chain is built from TRBV18 and TRBJ1-6, with 7 bases that match TRBD1. Germline V CDR1 and CDR2: KGHSH, LQKENI. The CDR3 is 15 residues long. V shed 1 base, J shed 8 bases, and the junction held 5 bases outside the gene matches. DNA for the CDR3: TGTGCCAGCTCACCACAGGGACAGCGTGATTCACCCCTCCACTTT. Translated: CASSPQGQRDSPLHF.

V and J are TRBV2 and TRBJ2-5, with D perhaps TRBD1 or TRBD2 (6 bases each). CDR1 is SNHLY, CDR2 FYNNEI, per germline. Trimming shortened V by 0 bases and J by 6 bases, and 11 bases separated the two germline ends. The CDR3 contains 14 residues. The CDR3 reads CASSEARGRKTQYF. The CDR3 DNA sequence: TGTGCCAGCAGTGAAGCTCGGGGGCGTAAGACCCAGTACTTC.

V gene TRBV27 combines with J gene TRBJ1-5; possible D gene TRBD1, 6 bases. Germline-derived CDR1 and CDR2 are MNHEY and SMNVEV (reference sequence). The CDR3 contains 14 residues. Trimming took off 6 bases at V and 5 bases at J, with 14 bases between the two ends. The CDR3 loop is CASRTRGGDQPQHF. The DNA for the CDR3 is TGTGCCAGCAGAACCAGGGGAGGGGATCAGCCCCAGCATTTT.

This clone has just one count. The chain has TRBV6-6 and TRBJ2-1, with D uncertain. V was shortened by 2 bases and J by 5 bases, with 7 bases between the two germline ends. CDR1 is MNHNY, CDR2 SVGAGI, per germline (reference sequence). The CDR3 spans 13 residues. CDR3 in amino acids: CASSYAFNNEQFF. The CDR3 coding sequence is TGTGCCAGCAGTTACGCATTCAACAATGAGCAGTTCTTC.

This CDR3 reads CASSHRGDQPQHF. CDR3 nucleotides: TGTGCCAGCTCACACAGGGGAGATCAGCCCCAGCATTTT. The gene calls are TRBV18 and TRBJ1-5; TRBD1 agrees at 7 bases. V gave up 4 bases and J gave up 5 bases; unmatched junction bases: 2. This CDR3 is built from 13 residues. Germline loops: CDR1 KGHSH, CDR2 LQKENI.